The rows below give T cell receptor beta chains drawn from one sample of a study of blood T cell repertoires in COVID-19. The method was immunoSEQ multiplex PCR; TCRdb's version includes in-frame clones alone and lacks a portion of them. The sample gives over 250,000 clones, approximately 83% of which show up once; more than 10% is in the top ten. Sequences were obtained from peripheral blood. These receptors were obtained from a human donor in a cohort sampled during active COVID-19. Each CDR3 is given with its conserved first and last residue. The order of the fields is clone size, V gene, D gene, J gene, CDR3 protein, CDR3 DNA. The D gene is left open where the match is weak. Some rows have no size entry. The others give once, few or many, or a class for an expanded clone.

NA	TRBV18	TRBD1	TRBJ1-2	CASSPGQGRSDGYTF	TGTGCCAGCTCCCCGGGACAGGGAAGGTCGGATGGCTACACCTTC
NA	TRBV7-8	TRBD1	TRBJ1-2	CASSLGTGVNYGYTF	TGTGCCAGCAGCCTAGGGACAGGCGTAAACTATGGCTACACCTTC
NA	TRBV5-5	NA	TRBJ1-1	CASSLILGSGTEAFF	TGTGCCAGCAGCTTGATTCTCGGCAGCGGCACTGAAGCTTTCTTT
NA	TRBV9	NA	TRBJ1-2	CASSVDKYGGAEGYTF	TGTGCCAGCAGCGTAGACAAATATGGCGGGGCGGAAGGCTACACCTTC
NA	TRBV10-3	NA	TRBJ2-1	CAISESKASHSYNEQFF	TGTGCCATCAGTGAGTCGAAGGCTAGCCACTCCTACAATGAGCAGTTCTTC
once	TRBV7-2	NA	TRBJ1-2	CASSLVSGSLDYGYTF	TGTGCCAGCAGCTTAGTGTCCGGGTCACTCGACTATGGCTACACCTTC
NA	TRBV18	TRBD1	TRBJ1-2	CASSQDRKLGYGYTF	TGTGCCAGCTCACAGGACAGGAAGTTGGGCTATGGCTACACCTTC
once	TRBV6-1	NA	TRBJ2-7	CASSEFEGSYEQYF	TGTGCCAGCAGTGAATTCGAGGGTAGCTACGAGCAGTACTTC
NA	TRBV3-1/TRBV3-2	NA	TRBJ1-3	CASSHINTGIGNTIYF	TGTGCCAGCAGCCATATTAACACAGGGATAGGAAACACCATATATTTT
NA	TRBV27	TRBD1	TRBJ1-2	CASSLSNRGRDGYTF	TGTGCCAGCAGTTTATCGAACAGGGGTAGAGATGGCTACACCTTC
few	TRBV27	TRBD1	TRBJ1-1	CASFSETGKTEAFF	TGTGCCAGCTTCTCGGAGACAGGGAAGACTGAAGCTTTCTTT
NA	TRBV5-1	TRBD1	TRBJ1-1	CASSLYRGGTEAFF	TGCGCCAGCAGCTTGTACAGGGGCGGCACTGAAGCTTTCTTT
NA	TRBV5-1	NA	TRBJ2-6	CASSLRQTGANVLTF	TGCGCCAGCAGCCTTAGACAGACTGGGGCCAACGTCCTGACTTTC
NA	TRBV28	TRBD1	TRBJ1-1	CASTIGGQGNMNTEAFF	TGTGCCAGCACCATAGGAGGACAGGGAAACATGAACACTGAAGCTTTCTTT
NA	TRBV19	NA	TRBJ2-7	CASSVQGYEQYF	TGTGCCAGTAGTGTTCAGGGGTACGAGCAGTACTTC
NA	TRBV6-6	NA	TRBJ1-5	CASTNGRDQPQHF	TGTGCCAGCACCAACGGGAGGGATCAGCCCCAGCATTTT
NA	TRBV2	NA	TRBJ1-5	CASSEETRARGAPQHF	TGTGCCAGCAGTGAAGAGACCCGGGCCCGTGGGGCGCCCCAGCATTTT
few	TRBV5-1	TRBD1	TRBJ1-1	CASRSGQPNTEAFF	TGCGCCAGCAGGTCGGGACAGCCGAACACTGAAGCTTTCTTT
NA	TRBV7-9	NA	TRBJ2-5	CASSPPGRMGWETQYF	TGTGCCAGCAGCCCCCCAGGCAGGATGGGTTGGGAGACCCAGTACTTC
NA	TRBV27	TRBD1	TRBJ1-5	CASSFTGDRSHPSRNQPQHF	TGTGCCAGCAGTTTCACGGGGGACAGGTCTCATCCCTCCCGCAATCAGCCCCAGCATTTT
NA	TRBV7-3	TRBD2	TRBJ2-3	CASSGGRGGTDTQYF	TGTGCCAGCAGCGGGGGGAGGGGCGGCACAGATACGCAGTATTTT
NA	TRBV21-1	NA	TRBJ2-5	CASPRLACEKTQYF	TGTGCCAGCCCTCGACTAGCATGTGAGAAGACCCAGTACTTC
NA	TRBV5-5	NA	TRBJ2-7	CATSTGGEVEQYF	TGTGCCACTTCGACGGGTGGTGAGGTCGAGCAGTACTTC
NA	TRBV27	NA	TRBJ1-5	CASSSLRARIQGLNQPQHF	TGTGCCAGCAGCTCCTTACGGGCCCGAATACAGGGATTGAATCAGCCCCAGCATTTT
NA	TRBV27	TRBD1	TRBJ2-7	CASSSTGLGPRGQYF	TGTGCCAGCAGTTCGACAGGGCTGGGCCCCCGGGGGCAGTACTTC
NA	TRBV19	TRBD1	TRBJ1-3	CASRPQGPSGNTIYF	TGTGCCAGTAGACCACAGGGGCCCTCTGGAAACACCATATATTTT
NA	TRBV20-1	NA	TRBJ2-7	CSGGHRIEQYF	TGCAGTGGGGGACACCGGATCGAGCAGTACTTC
NA	TRBV28	TRBD1	TRBJ1-1	CASKLTGTGVLNTEAFF	TGTGCCAGCAAGTTAACCGGGACAGGGGTCTTGAACACTGAAGCTTTCTTT
NA	TRBV19	TRBD2	TRBJ2-1	CASRRPGTSSRNEQFF	TGTGCCAGTAGGCGCCCCGGGACTAGTTCTCGGAATGAGCAGTTCTTC
NA	TRBV4-3	TRBD2	TRBJ2-1	CASSQETSSNEQFF	TGCGCCAGCAGCCAAGAGACTAGCTCCAATGAGCAGTTCTTC
NA	TRBV28	TRBD1	TRBJ1-2	CASSEVQGNYGYTF	TGTGCCAGCAGCGAAGTACAGGGGAACTATGGCTACACCTTC
few	TRBV4-2	TRBD1	TRBJ1-1	CASSLGQGQNTEAFF	TGTGCCAGCAGCCTAGGACAGGGGCAGAACACTGAAGCTTTCTTT
NA	TRBV3-1/TRBV3-2	NA	TRBJ2-5	CASSLTVQETQYF	TGTGCCAGCAGCCTGACAGTACAAGAGACCCAGTACTTC
NA	TRBV7-2	TRBD1	TRBJ1-6	CASSSRTGMGSPLHF	TGTGCCAGCAGCTCCCGGACAGGGATGGGCTCACCCCTCCACTTT
NA	TRBV7-3	TRBD1	TRBJ1-1	CASSKAGGGLGGEAFF	TGTGCCAGCAGCAAAGCAGGGGGCGGCTTGGGCGGTGAAGCTTTCTTT
NA	TRBV5-6	TRBD1	TRBJ2-7	CASSLALGTGVYEQYF	TGTGCCAGCAGCTTGGCCTTGGGGACAGGGGTCTACGAGCAGTACTTC
NA	TRBV4-3	NA	TRBJ1-2	CASSQIRTSPGGGYTF	TGCGCCAGCAGCCAGATCCGGACCTCGCCGGGGGGTGGCTACACCTTC
once	TRBV24-1	NA	TRBJ2-2	CATSGTARGELFF	TGTGCCACCAGTGGGACTGCTCGCGGGGAGCTGTTTTTT
NA	TRBV7-9	NA	TRBJ2-3	CASSLPPSSGGSTDTQYF	TGTGCCAGCAGCTTACCCCCTTCCTCGGGGGGCAGCACAGATACGCAGTATTTT
NA	TRBV19	NA	TRBJ1-5	CASSILGGGGQPQHF	TGTGCCAGTAGTATCCTGGGAGGTGGGGGTCAGCCCCAGCATTTT
NA	TRBV2	TRBD2	TRBJ2-3	CANLRDYLADTQYF	TGTGCCAACCTCCGGGACTATCTTGCAGATACGCAGTATTTT
NA	TRBV7-9	NA	TRBJ1-1	CASSFREAFF	TGTGCCAGCAGCTTTCGGGAAGCTTTCTTT
NA	TRBV10-1	TRBD2	TRBJ2-1	CASSEAKASGRDEQFF	TGCGCCAGCAGTGAAGCGAAGGCTAGCGGACGTGATGAGCAGTTCTTC
NA	TRBV7-2	NA	TRBJ2-4	CASSLDEILAKNIQYF	TGTGCCAGCAGCTTAGACGAGATTTTGGCCAAAAACATTCAGTACTTC
NA	TRBV28	TRBD1	TRBJ1-5	CASSGIQGAAHNQPQHF	TGTGCCAGCAGTGGGATTCAGGGGGCAGCCCATAATCAGCCCCAGCATTTT
NA	TRBV19	TRBD2	TRBJ2-1	CATSRAGRDEQFF	TGTGCCACCTCAAGGGCGGGGAGGGATGAGCAGTTCTTC
NA	TRBV5-1	TRBD2	TRBJ2-3	CASSLVTSGRADTQYF	TGCGCCAGCAGCTTGGTTACTAGCGGGAGGGCAGATACGCAGTATTTT
NA	TRBV7-9	NA	TRBJ1-1	CASSSLPGDTEAFF	TGTGCCAGCAGCTCCCTGCCAGGGGACACTGAAGCTTTCTTT
NA	TRBV27	TRBD1	TRBJ1-2	CASSSGQGVFGYTF	TGTGCCAGCAGTTCGGGACAGGGGGTATTTGGCTACACCTTC
NA	TRBV7-9	TRBD1	TRBJ2-2	CASSPSRKTGGLAGELFF	TGTGCCAGCAGCCCTTCTAGAAAGACAGGGGGCTTAGCCGGGGAGCTGTTTTTT
NA	TRBV7-2	NA	TRBJ2-1	CASDTTVGGEQFF	TGTGCCAGCGACACTACCGTAGGGGGTGAGCAGTTCTTC
NA	TRBV7-9	TRBD1	TRBJ1-2	CASSQAAPTGGGYTF	TGTGCCAGCAGCCAGGCAGCCCCGACAGGGGGTGGCTACACCTTC
NA	TRBV7-6	TRBD2	TRBJ2-5	CASSISGKPGETQYF	TGTGCCAGCAGCATAAGCGGGAAACCCGGGGAGACCCAGTACTTC
once	TRBV19	NA	TRBJ2-1	CASSRSSSYNEQFF	TGTGCCAGTAGTCGGTCGAGCTCCTACAATGAGCAGTTCTTC
NA	TRBV7-3	TRBD2	TRBJ2-3	CASSLVSGLAGRTDTQYF	TGTGCCAGCAGCTTGGTGTCGGGACTAGCGGGGCGGACAGATACGCAGTATTTT
NA	TRBV11-2	TRBD2	TRBJ2-7	CASSLDRIMTSGRSYEQYF	TGTGCCAGCAGCTTAGATAGAATCATGACTAGCGGGAGGTCCTACGAGCAGTACTTC
NA	TRBV14	NA	TRBJ2-7	CASSQGFRGVYEQYF	TGTGCCAGCAGCCAAGGGTTTCGCGGGGTCTACGAGCAGTACTTC
NA	TRBV7-2	TRBD2	TRBJ2-7	CASSFGTSNEQYF	TGTGCCAGCAGCTTCGGGACTAGCAACGAGCAGTACTTC